The present T cell receptor beta chain was sequenced within a study of control samples from healthy donors and cancer patients. Profiling relied on immunoSEQ multiplex PCR, and the TCRdb table lists in-frame clones only, not all of them. Seen here are roughly 130,000 clones, 90% to 95% observed once, and the top ten hold 1.5% to 2%. This CDR3 region has 15 residues. V lost 7 bases and J lost 2; bases outside the gene matches: 8. Germline V gene sequence: CDR1 KGHDR, CDR2 SFDVKD. Material: PBMCs. The TCR originated in a middle-aged man with head and neck cancer. The chain combines TRBV24-1 with TRBJ2-3; 7 nucleotides align to TRBD1. The CDR3 DNA is TGTGCCACCAGGAGTACAGGGGCCGACACAGATACGCAGTATTTT. It yields the protein CATRSTGADTDTQYF.